This TCR beta chain was identified during a study of identical twins. To note about this clonotype: What it recognizes is unknown.

The CDR3 loop spans 14 amino acids. The V gene's germline CDR1 is KGHSH and CDR2 LQKENI. Trimming pared 3 bases from V and 13 bases from J, leaving 19 bases between. One entry per CDR3 protein, called by TCRdb with MiXCR from the 5' RACE reads. Of 1.5 million to 2 million distinct CDR3 sequences in the sample, more than 30% were seen once. Study conclusions and caveats: Cross-sectional statistical analysis, not tracking of the same donors, underpinned the conclusions.

V usage is TRBV18 and J usage is TRBJ2-1; D is possibly TRBD1 (6 bases). This receptor was identified in a newborn girl in good health. Source material: cord blood. In DNA, the CDR3 is TGTGCCAGCTCACCTTGGGGGCCTCAAGAGACCCAGTTCTTC. Translation gives CASSPWGPQETQFF.